The 19 T cell receptor beta chains below were found in one sample sequenced in a study of control samples from healthy donors and cancer patients. Assay used: immunoSEQ multiplex PCR; TCRdb lists only in-frame clones, some missing. Of around 80,000 clones in the sample, 94% are singletons; the top ten hold roughly 3%. Sequencing was done on a sample of blood. The source of these receptors is a woman younger than 45 in good health.

This chain uses TRBV28 with TRBJ1-3, with 12 bases that match TRBD1. Per germline, CDR1 MDHEN and CDR2 SYDVKM. J gave up 2 bases and V 7 bases, and 3 bases lay outside the gene matches. The CDR3 consists of 15 residues. The CDR3 DNA reads TGTGCCAGCACCGGGACAGGGGGCACTGGAAACACCATATATTTT. Its protein product is CASTGTGGTGNTIYF. Full variable domain (remainder filled in from reference TRBV28 and TRBJ1-3): DVKVTQSSRYLVKRTGEKVFLECVQDMDHENMFWYRQDPGLGLRLIYFSYDVKMKEKGDIPEGYSVSREKKERFSLILESASTNQTSMYLCASTGTGGTGNTIYFGEGSWLTVV.

This sequence joins TRBV19 and TRBJ1-2; D not resolved. Germline V gene sequence: CDR1 LNHDA, CDR2 SQIVND (reference sequence). The CDR3 totals 16 residues. Trimming took 6 bases from V and 8 from J, leaving 25 bases between them. CDR3 in DNA: TGTGCCAGTAGCACAACCCCCAGACATCGCGAGGAGGGCTACACCTTC. It specifies CASSTTPRHREEGYTF.

This clone was observed a single time. V and J are TRBV5-1 and TRBJ1-4; the D is unclear. Trimming cost V 4 bases and J 8 bases, with 12 bases left between them. This CDR3 has 13 amino acids. Germline CDR1 and CDR2: SGHRS and YFSETQ. CDR3: CASSPYGEEKLFF. CDR3 DNA sequence: TGCGCCAGCAGCCCCTACGGGGAAGAAAAACTGTTTTTT.

This chain links TRBV6-5 with TRBJ1-6; D gene ambiguous. With 5 bases removed from V and 6 bases from J, the gap between germline ends came to 11 bases. CDR3 length: 14 amino acids. The germline V gene encodes CDR1 MNHEY and CDR2 SVGAGI. In nucleotides, the CDR3 is TGTGCCAGCAGTCCGGCAGCAGCTAATTCACCCCTCCACTTT. Protein sequence: CASSPAAANSPLHF.

This chain connects TRBV7-3 to TRBJ1-2, with D uncertain. Germline assignment: CDR1 SGHTA and CDR2 FQGTGA. The CDR3 length is 14 residues. V was cut by 5 bases and J by 2 bases, with 12 bases left in between. The CDR3 loop reads CASSPPTPNYGYTF. As DNA, the CDR3 is TGTGCCAGCAGCCCCCCCACACCGAACTATGGCTACACCTTC. The whole variable domain, remainder taken from reference TRBV7-3 and TRBJ1-2, is GAGVSQTPSNKVTEKGKYVELRCDPISGHTALYWYRQSLGQGPEFLIYFQGTGAADDSGLPNDRFFAVRPEGSVSTLKIQRTERGDSAVYLCASSPPTPNYGYTFGSGTRLTVV.

The chain has TRBV4-2 and TRBJ1-6; unclear D gene. CDR1 LGHNA and CDR2 YNFKEQ come from the germline V gene. This CDR3 is 14 amino acids long. Trimming cost V 1 base and J 6 bases, with 7 bases left between them. CDR3 DNA sequence: TGTGCCAGCAGCCAAGTAGAAACTAATTCACCCCTCCACTTT. As protein: CASSQVETNSPLHF.

This chain joins TRBV11-2 and TRBJ2-7; D remains ambiguous. From germline, CDR1 is SGHAT and CDR2 FQNNGV. The CDR3 is 11 amino acids. The V end lost 1 base, the J end lost 6 bases, and 4 bases lay between the germline ends. The chain's CDR3 is CASSLVAEQYV. The CDR3 DNA reads TGTGCCAGCAGCTTAGTCGCCGAGCAGTACGTC.

The chain employs TRBV6-5 and TRBJ1-6; D may be TRBD1 (6 bases). This CDR3 spans 16 amino acids. Per the germline V gene, CDR1 is MNHEY and CDR2 is SVGAGI. V was clipped by 1 base and J by 9 bases, with 16 bases between them. Here the CDR3 reads CASSYWTQGISSPLHF. DNA for the CDR3: TGTGCCAGCAGTTACTGGACTCAGGGGATTAGTTCACCCCTCCACTTT.

The V call is TRBV27, the J call TRBJ1-6; the D is unclear. This CDR3 contains 15 residues. Trimming took 6 bases from V and 6 from J, leaving 15 bases between them. Germline CDR1 and CDR2: MNHEY and SMNVEV (reference sequence). The CDR3: CASRRSPELNSPLHF. In DNA form, the CDR3 reads TGTGCCAGCAGACGTTCTCCGGAGCTTAATTCACCCCTCCACTTT.

The CDR3 loop is CASSRNGGDEQFF. DNA for the CDR3: TGTGCCAGCAGCCGAAACGGGGGAGATGAGCAGTTCTTC. V is TRBV3-1 (or the pseudogene TRBV3-2) and J is TRBJ2-1, with D possibly TRBD2 on 6 matching bases. V was shortened by 4 bases and J by 8 bases, with 12 bases between the two germline ends. The CDR3 spans 13 residues. Germline values: CDR1 LGHDT, CDR2 YNNKEL (reference sequence).

The rearrangement uses TRBV12-3 or TRBV12-4 and TRBJ2-2; TRBD2 matches at 7 bases. V gave up 3 bases and J gave up 6 bases; unmatched junction bases: 1. This CDR3 comprises 13 residues. The chain's CDR3 is CASSFGGSGELFF. CDR3 nucleotide sequence: TGTGCCAGCAGTTTCGGGGGGTCCGGGGAGCTGTTTTTT.

This chain joins TRBV7-9 and TRBJ1-1; D possibly corresponds to TRBD1 (5 bases). Germline V lookup: CDR1 SEHNR, CDR2 FQNEAQ (reference sequence). This CDR3 spans 15 amino acids. V was cut by 0 bases and J by 4 bases, with 12 bases left in between. The CDR3 spells CASSLAGAGTTEAFF. The CDR3 nucleotides read TGTGCCAGCAGCTTAGCGGGAGCAGGGACCACTGAAGCTTTCTTT. Filled out from reference TRBV7-9 and TRBJ1-1, the complete variable domain reads DTGVSQNPRHKITKRGQNVTFRCDPISEHNRLYWYRQTLGQGPEFLTYFQNEAQLEKSRLLSDRFSAERPKGSFSTLEIQRTEQGDSAMYLCASSLAGAGTTEAFFGQGTRLTVV.

The rearrangement joins TRBV5-1 to TRBJ2-2; maybe TRBD2 (6 bases). Germline values: CDR1 SGHRS, CDR2 YFSETQ. V lost 1 base and J 1 base, leaving 8 bases between the germline ends. This CDR3 is built from 15 residues. CDR3 amino acids: CASSLTGENTGELFF. The CDR3 DNA sequence: TGCGCCAGCAGCTTGACGGGGGAGAACACCGGGGAGCTGTTTTTT.

This chain joins TRBV19 and TRBJ2-7; 7 bases line up with TRBD1. The CDR3 has 14 amino acids. Germline V gene lookup returns CDR1 LNHDA and CDR2 SQIVND (reference sequence). Trimming cost V 4 bases and J 2 bases; bases outside gene matches: 5. CDR3: CASSSGDRAYEQYF. In DNA form, the CDR3 reads TGTGCCAGTAGTAGTGGGGACAGAGCCTACGAGCAGTACTTC.

In regard to this clone: A read error may account for a junction end that differs from germline. The genes are TRBV19 and TRBJ1-1; D unresolved. CDR1 and CDR2 (germline): LNHDA, SQIVND (reference sequence). CDR3 length: 10 residues. The CDR3 sequence is CASSIGPSAF. Here the CDR3 DNA reads TGTGCCAGTAGTATAGGCCCCTCAGCTTTT. The full variable domain, rest sourced from reference TRBV19 and TRBJ1-1, is DGGITQSPKYLFRKEGQNVTLSCEQNLNHDAMYWYRQDPGQGLRLIYYSQIVNDFQKGDIAEGYSVSREKKESFPLTVTSAQKNPTAFYLCASSIGPSAFGQGTRLTVV.

The V gene is TRBV5-5, the J gene TRBJ2-7, with D possibly being TRBD2 (5 bases). The V end was cut by 7 bases, the J end by 6 bases, with 11 bases between. The CDR3 runs 11 residues. Germline CDR1 is SGHKS and CDR2 is YYEKEE (reference sequence). The CDR3 protein is CASLQRGEQYF. CDR3 sequence (DNA): TGTGCCAGCCTCCAACGGGGCGAGCAGTACTTC.

In its sample, this clone was seen a few times. J is TRBJ2-1 and V is TRBV10-3; no firm D call. Germline CDR1 ENHRY, CDR2 SYGVKD. This CDR3 has 10 residues. The V end lost 10 bases, the J end lost 7 bases, and 8 bases lay between the germline ends. In nucleotides, the CDR3 is TGTGCCACTTCTGGGAATGAGCAGTTCTTC. Translated: CATSGNEQFF.

This clone has just one count. The chain employs TRBV6-5 and TRBJ1-2; 12 bases match TRBD1. CDR1 is MNHEY, CDR2 SVGAGI, per germline. The J segment lost 6 bases and the V segment lost 8 bases, leaving 4 bases of the junction unmatched. The CDR3 totals 13 residues. The CDR3 loop is CASGDRGRNGYTF. As DNA, the CDR3 is TGTGCCAGCGGGGACAGGGGGCGGAATGGCTACACCTTC.

With respect to this clone: Other nucleotide sequences in the sample specify the same CDR3. V is TRBV7-9 and J is TRBJ2-5; weak D call: TRBD2 (7 bases). CDR3 length: 18 residues. CDR1 is SEHNR, CDR2 FQNEAQ, per germline (reference sequence). V was clipped by 7 bases and J by 1 base, with 25 bases between them. DNA for the CDR3: TGTGCCAGCACGAAGGGTGGGCGGGGGCGCGCCGTCCAAGAGACCCAGTACTTC. Its translation is CASTKGGRGRAVQETQYF.